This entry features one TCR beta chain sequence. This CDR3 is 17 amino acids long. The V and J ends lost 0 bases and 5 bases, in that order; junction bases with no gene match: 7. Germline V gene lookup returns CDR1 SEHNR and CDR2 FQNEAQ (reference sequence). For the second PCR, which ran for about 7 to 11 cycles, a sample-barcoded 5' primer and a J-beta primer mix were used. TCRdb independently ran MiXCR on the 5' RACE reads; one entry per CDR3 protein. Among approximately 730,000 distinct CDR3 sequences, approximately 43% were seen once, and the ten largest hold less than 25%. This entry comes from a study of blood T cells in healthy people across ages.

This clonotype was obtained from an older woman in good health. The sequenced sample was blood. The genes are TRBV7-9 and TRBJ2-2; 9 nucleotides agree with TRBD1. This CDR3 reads CASSLAQGTGYTGELFF. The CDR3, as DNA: TGTGCCAGCAGCTTAGCGCAAGGGACAGGGTATACCGGGGAGCTGTTTTTT. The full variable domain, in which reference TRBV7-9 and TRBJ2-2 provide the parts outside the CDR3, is DTGVSQNPRHKITKRGQNVTFRCDPISEHNRLYWYRQTLGQGPEFLTYFQNEAQLEKSRLLSDRFSAERPKGSFSTLEIQRTEQGDSAMYLCASSLAQGTGYTGELFFGEGSRLTVL.